This paragraph covers one T cell receptor (beta chain) sequence. This clonotype was observed at least ten times. No antigen is known for it. Base qualities were left out, and no much larger clone turns up one base away. Libraries of naive CD8 T cells were generated from roughly 21,000 to 960,000 sorted cells, with 10%, 30% or 50% of the purified RNA used. On a BD FACSAria II, naive CD8 T cells were FACS-sorted as CD8+CD4-CCR7+CD45RA+ and collected into RLT Plus buffer. Nine to eleven TCR copies' worth of Jurkat RNA were spiked into roughly 18,000-1,000,000 naive CD8 T cell samples to test detection sensitivity. Enrichment of CD8 T cells was done with RosetteSep CD8+ T Cell Enrichment Cocktail plus Ficoll-Paque, and ACK red cell lysis came afterward. These data originate in a study of molecular identifiers for immune sequencing clone quantification (dated by TCRdb to the late 2010s). General notes on the study: In a replicate experiment, RNA from about 21,000 or 97,000 naive CD8 T cells was split into five aliquots, four of which were sequenced. CD8 T cells were used in a methods study to benchmark molecular-identifier clustering-based TCR repertoire sequencing (MIDCIRS) and TCR RNA copy counting.

Broader findings and caveats from the paper: The naive libraries included spiked-in Jurkat TCR RNA (about ten copies' worth), and this Jurkat TCR RNA is not part of the donor repertoire. Identical TCR molecules sharing a barcode could cause highly expanded clone sizes to be underestimated. Spiked-in Jurkat TCR RNA equivalent to a single cell was reported to be detectable even among approximately 900,000 naive CD8 T cells. When barcode sub-clustering was left out, chimeric consensus sequences inflated TCR diversity, with chimeras reaching as high as 47%. Clones above 20 RNA copies held over 98% of molecules in CMV-specific effector cells but under 1% in naive cells. Modeling gave roughly 2.9 recovered TCR RNA copies per cell versus 7.5 to 10 by digital PCR, implying approximately 30% capture efficiency.

Library preparation employed PCR. The data were produced on an Illumina HiSeq 4000. Bulk TCR libraries were made following a previously described method, with the TCR primers given in Table S5. The Qiagen AllPrep DNA/RNA kit was used to purify total RNA. Before analysis, reads from multiple sequencing runs of the same library were pooled. Per the original workflow: Reads were retained only if their TCR constant sequence matched exactly, and those retained reads were trimmed to 150 nt and grouped according to their 12-nt molecular barcodes. Reads inside each barcode group were sub-clustered using a 15% Levenshtein threshold, and a quality-weighted consensus sequence was constructed for each RNA molecule. Non-functional sequences were excluded, and lower-count sequences lying one edit away from another sequence were also excluded. Based on a fit of two negative binomial distributions, barcode sub-clusters having less than 20% of the maximum read count were discarded. The public reads were run again by TCRdb, first through fastp at Q25 and then through MiXCR, and only productive beta chains were kept. Every distinct CDR3 protein forms one entry, paired with its most common genes and DNA. What appears here as the V and J calls and clone size reflects TCRdb's work, not the paper's. This sample is represented by about 640,000 distinct CDR3 sequences; nearly 20% of them were singletons. Around 0.9% of the sample goes to the ten largest clones.

Reading the germline V gene gives CDR1 MNHEY and CDR2 SVGEGT. Spanning cysteine to phenylalanine, the CDR3 consists of 12 amino acids. Of all the DNA, just the CDR3 is kept, 36 bases in frame from base 1. Trimming costs V 2 bases and J 6 bases, and their ends lie 8 bases apart. This receptor was identified in a human donor in good health. Some libraries in this study had Jurkat cell RNA spiked in. Rearrangement joined TRBV6-2 or TRBV6-3 to TRBJ2-7, with the D segment identity uncertain. The sequencing input was naive CD8+ T cells from blood, with Jurkat cell RNA spiked in. The cell subset or site label, as the study defines it: FACS-sorted CD8+CD4-CCR7+CD45RA+ naive T cells. The CDR3 protein sequence reads: CASSYVWGEQYF. The nucleotide sequence reads as follows: TGTGCCAGCAGTTACGTTTGGGGCGAGCAGTACTTC.